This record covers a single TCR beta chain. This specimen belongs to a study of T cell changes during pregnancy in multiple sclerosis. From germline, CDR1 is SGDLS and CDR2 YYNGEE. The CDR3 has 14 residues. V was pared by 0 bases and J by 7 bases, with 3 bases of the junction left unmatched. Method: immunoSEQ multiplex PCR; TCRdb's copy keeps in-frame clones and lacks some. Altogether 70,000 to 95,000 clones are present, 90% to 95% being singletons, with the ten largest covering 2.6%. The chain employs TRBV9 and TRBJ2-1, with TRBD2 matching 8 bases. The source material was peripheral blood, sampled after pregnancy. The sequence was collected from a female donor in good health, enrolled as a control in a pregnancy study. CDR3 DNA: TGTGCCAGCAGCGTAGAACTAGCGGAAAATGAGCAGTTCTTC. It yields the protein CASSVELAENEQFF.